Below are 18 T cell receptor beta chains sequenced from a single sample in a study of blood T cell repertoires in COVID-19. TCRdb keeps only in-frame clones here, not all; method: immunoSEQ multiplex PCR. This sample has about 400,000 clones, with roughly 90% found just once. Sequenced: peripheral blood. The source is an older woman with COVID-19, enrolled during active disease.

The V gene is TRBV10-3, the J gene TRBJ2-5; no clear D gene. The CDR3 loop spans 13 amino acids. Looked up from germline, CDR1 is ENHRY and CDR2 is SYGVKD. Deletions cut 2 bases from V and 0 bases from J, with 4 bases between. This chain's CDR3 is CAISELYQETQYF. The CDR3 coding sequence is TGTGCCATCAGTGAGCTTTACCAAGAGACCCAGTACTTC.

The chain links TRBV11-3 to TRBJ2-7; 8 nucleotides line up with TRBD1. The V and J ends lost 5 bases and 2 bases, in that order; junction bases with no gene match: 8. Germline V gives CDR1 SGHNT, CDR2 YENEEA. The CDR3 has 15 residues. CDR3 protein: CASSPRQGPAYEQYF. The DNA for the CDR3 is TGTGCCAGCAGCCCGAGACAGGGGCCCGCCTACGAGCAGTACTTC.

This chain uses TRBV5-1 with TRBJ2-3; the match to TRBD2 covers 8 bases. The V gene's germline CDR1 is SGHRS and CDR2 YFSETQ. Trimming at V came to 3 bases and at J to 0 bases, leaving 6 bases not matched to a gene. The CDR3 totals 16 residues. CDR3 in amino acids: CASSWGTRASTDTQYF. The CDR3 coding sequence is TGCGCCAGCAGCTGGGGGACTAGGGCTAGCACAGATACGCAGTATTTT.

This chain connects TRBV4-2 to TRBJ1-2; D remains unclear. Germline loops: CDR1 LGHNA, CDR2 YNFKEQ. Trimming removed 0 bases from V and 10 bases from J, with 6 bases in between. This CDR3 is 11 amino acids long. The CDR3 loop is CASSQDRSYTF. The CDR3 DNA reads as TGTGCCAGCAGCCAAGATCGTTCCTACACCTTC.

This clone is a singleton in its sample. This rearrangement joins TRBV6-6 to TRBJ2-7, with 9 bases matching TRBD1. Germline values: CDR1 MNHNY, CDR2 SVGAGI (reference sequence). With V trimmed by 2 bases and J by 2 bases, 7 bases remained unmatched. The CDR3 consists of 16 residues. Here the CDR3 reads CASSYAGRDRAYEQYF. The CDR3, as DNA: TGTGCCAGCAGTTACGCTGGCCGGGACAGGGCCTACGAGCAGTACTTC.

The chain has TRBV10-3 and TRBJ2-2, with D tentatively TRBD2 (6 bases). The CDR3 is made up of 15 amino acids. The V gene lost 7 bases and the J gene lost 0 bases, with 12 bases spanning the gap. Per germline, CDR1 ENHRY and CDR2 SYGVKD. The CDR3 here is CAITQRAANTGELFF. In DNA form, the CDR3 reads TGTGCCATCACCCAGCGGGCAGCGAACACCGGGGAGCTGTTTTTT.

The chain carries TRBV5-6 and TRBJ2-2, with D maybe TRBD1 (6 bases). V gave up 3 bases and J gave up 6 bases, with 6 bases separating them. The CDR3 is made up of 12 amino acids. The germline V gene has CDR1 SGHDT and CDR2 YYEEEE. The CDR3 DNA sequence: TGTGCCAGCAGCTGGGGGCCCGGGGAGCTGTTTTTT. Protein sequence: CASSWGPGELFF.

This clone was detected once. The chain uses TRBV5-1 and TRBJ1-1; perhaps TRBD1 as D (5 bases). CDR1 SGHRS and CDR2 YFSETQ come from the germline V gene. Trimming removed 4 bases at V and 1 base at J, with 11 bases between. The CDR3 has 14 amino acids. The CDR3, as DNA: TGCGCCAGCAGCGGGGGGACGGCGAACACTGAAGCTTTCTTT. As protein: CASSGGTANTEAFF.

This rearrangement joins TRBV6-5 to TRBJ1-2, with 8 bases that match TRBD1. The CDR3 has 15 residues. CDR1 is MNHEY and CDR2 is SVGAGI in the germline V gene. Trimming took 1 base from V and 8 from J; bases not matched to a gene: 9. In nucleotides, the CDR3 is TGTGCCAGCAGTTACTTCCTGACAGGGGTGGGAGGCTACACCTTC. Protein: CASSYFLTGVGGYTF.

The chain employs TRBV3-1 (or the pseudogene TRBV3-2) and TRBJ1-1; TRBD1 is a possible D gene (6 bases). This CDR3 is 14 amino acids long. CDR1 and CDR2 (germline): LGHDT, YNNKEL (reference sequence). V was clipped by 5 bases and J by 4 bases, with 14 bases between them. The CDR3 coding sequence is TGTGCCAGCAGCTTATTCGGACAGTCCACTGAAGCTTTCTTT. Translating it yields CASSLFGQSTEAFF.

This rearrangement joins TRBV2 to TRBJ2-3; TRBD1 agrees at 10 bases. V gave up 4 bases and J gave up 6 bases; unmatched junction bases: 13. In germline, CDR1 is SNHLY, CDR2 FYNNEI. This CDR3 has 17 residues. The CDR3 DNA follows: TGTGCCAGCAGTGTCGATACCGGGACAGGGGTGAAGGATACGCAGTATTTT. Translating gives CASSVDTGTGVKDTQYF.

This clone was seen once. This sequence joins TRBV3-1 (or the pseudogene TRBV3-2) and TRBJ2-1, with D uncertain. There are 14 residues in the CDR3. Trimming removed 1 base at V and 9 bases at J, with 13 bases between. CDR1 LGHDT and CDR2 YNNKEL come from the germline V gene (reference sequence). CDR3 amino acids: CASSQVGLKSEQFF. The CDR3 nucleotides read TGTGCCAGCAGCCAAGTTGGGCTCAAGTCTGAGCAGTTCTTC.

This clone was seen more than once but under ten times. The rearrangement links TRBV18 to TRBJ2-3; perhaps TRBD1 as D (6 bases). CDR1 is KGHSH, CDR2 LQKENI, per germline. V shed 7 bases and J shed 6 bases, with 14 bases lying between them. The length of the CDR3 is 13 residues. The CDR3 DNA follows: TGTGCCAGCTTAGGACAGCACGGGGATACGCAGTATTTT. It encodes CASLGQHGDTQYF.

In this sample, this clone turned up once. V gene TRBV7-9 combines with J gene TRBJ2-2; TRBD2 matches at 10 bases. CDR3 length: 17 amino acids. Germline V lookup: CDR1 SEHNR, CDR2 FQNEAQ (reference sequence). V lost 6 bases to trimming and J lost 3 bases; unmatched junction nucleotides: 10. The CDR3 protein is CASSPPAGGIHTGELFF. DNA of the CDR3: TGTGCCAGCAGTCCCCCAGCGGGGGGGATACACACCGGGGAGCTGTTTTTT.

The chain recombines TRBV2 with TRBJ2-5, with D possibly being TRBD2 (5 bases). This CDR3 contains 15 residues. Germline CDR1 reads SNHLY; CDR2 reads FYNNEI. Trimming removed 2 bases at V and 7 bases at J, with 17 bases between. The CDR3 loop reads CASSESDPTAGTQYF. The CDR3 nucleotides are TGTGCCAGCAGTGAATCCGACCCCACCGCGGGGACCCAGTACTTC.

CDR3 loop: CASSVSGETDTQYF. DNA of the CDR3: TGTGCCAGCAGCGTGAGCGGGGAAACAGATACGCAGTATTTT. The J gene is TRBJ2-3, the V gene TRBV9; 7 bases map to TRBD2. V shed 2 bases, J shed 3 bases, and the junction held 3 bases outside the gene matches. The V gene's germline CDR1 is SGDLS and CDR2 YYNGEE. The CDR3 spans 14 residues.

The gene calls are TRBV9 and TRBJ2-3; 9 nucleotides agree with TRBD2. Germline CDR1 is SGDLS and CDR2 is YYNGEE. V lost 3 bases and J lost 6; bases outside the gene matches: 14. There are 17 residues in the CDR3. In nucleotides, the CDR3 is TGTGCCAGCAGCGGCGGCGTTAGCGGGGGCCGGGGGGATACGCAGTATTTT. Its translation: CASSGGVSGGRGDTQYF. Variable domain in full (rest from reference TRBV9 and TRBJ2-3): DSGVTQTPKHLITATGQRVTLRCSPRSGDLSVYWYQQSLDQGLQFLIQYYNGEERAKGNILERFSAQQFPDLHSELNLSSLELGDSALYFCASSGGVSGGRGDTQYFGPGTRLTVL.

The chain employs TRBV5-6 and TRBJ1-2; possible D gene TRBD1, 6 bases. The CDR3 contains 14 residues. The V and J ends lost 4 bases and 5 bases respectively, with 15 bases between them. From germline, CDR1 is SGHDT and CDR2 YYEEEE. CDR3 region: CASSPRGGSYGYTF. CDR3 bases: TGTGCCAGCAGCCCACGGGGGGGCTCATATGGCTACACCTTC.